In its sample, the clone carrying this T cell receptor (beta chain) was seen once. These data are taken from a study of control samples from healthy donors and cancer patients. The J segment lost 7 bases and the V segment lost 5 bases, leaving 10 bases of the junction unmatched. The CDR3 consists of 15 residues. The germline gives CDR1 LNHDA, CDR2 SQIVND (reference sequence). Using immunoSEQ multiplex PCR, the repertoire was profiled, and TCRdb retains in-frame clones only, with some absent. This sample has about 150,000 clones, with about 93% found just once. The chain combines TRBV19 with TRBJ1-5; 8 nucleotides match TRBD1. The sequenced material came from blood. This sequence was found in a man aged 45 to 65 in good health. CDR3 region: CASSAGQGRGQPQHF. As DNA, the CDR3 is TGTGCCAGTAGTGCCGGACAGGGAAGGGGGCAGCCCCAGCATTTT.